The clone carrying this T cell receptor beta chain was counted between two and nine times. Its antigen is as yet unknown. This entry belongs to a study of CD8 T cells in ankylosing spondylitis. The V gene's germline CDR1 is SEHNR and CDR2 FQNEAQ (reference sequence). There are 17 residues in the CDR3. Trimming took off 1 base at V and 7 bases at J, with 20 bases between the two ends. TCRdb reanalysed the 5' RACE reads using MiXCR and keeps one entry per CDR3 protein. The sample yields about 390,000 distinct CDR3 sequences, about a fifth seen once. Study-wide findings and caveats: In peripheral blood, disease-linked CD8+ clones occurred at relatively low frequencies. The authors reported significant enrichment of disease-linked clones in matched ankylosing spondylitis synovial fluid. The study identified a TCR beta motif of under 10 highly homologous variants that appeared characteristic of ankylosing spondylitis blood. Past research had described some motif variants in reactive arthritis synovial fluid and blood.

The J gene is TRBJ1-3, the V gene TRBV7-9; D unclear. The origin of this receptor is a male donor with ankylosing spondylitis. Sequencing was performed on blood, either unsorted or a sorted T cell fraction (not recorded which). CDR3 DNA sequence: TGTGCCAGCAGCTTAGGGATACGGCAGATCCTGGGCAACACCATATATTTT. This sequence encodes CASSLGIRQILGNTIYF.